These 15 T cell receptor beta chains share one sample of origin, sequenced in a study of blood T cell repertoires in COVID-19. Using immunoSEQ multiplex PCR, the repertoire was profiled, and TCRdb retains in-frame clones only, with some absent. The repertoire consists of a few hundred thousand clones, with about 89% occurring once and the leading ten covering approximately 3%. The sample comprised peripheral blood. These receptors all come from a woman in her twenties or thirties with COVID-19, enrolled during active disease.

This chain connects TRBV29-1 to TRBJ2-5; D may be TRBD1 (6 bases). CDR3 size: 13 residues. Trimming shortened V by 7 bases and J by 1 base, and 13 bases separated the two germline ends. CDR1 SQVTM and CDR2 ANQGSEA come from the germline V gene. In DNA, the CDR3 is TGCAGCGCAACAGGGCAGGGCCAAGAGACCCAGTACTTC. The encoded protein is CSATGQGQETQYF.

Points on this clone: Its ends do not fully match the called genes, so a read error is possible. Different DNA sequences within this sample yield the same CDR3. This chain uses TRBV11-1 with TRBJ2-7; perhaps TRBD1 as D (6 bases). This CDR3 spans 13 amino acids. CDR1 and CDR2 from the germline V gene are SGHAT and FQDESV (reference sequence). The CDR3 protein is CASSSEDSYEQYF. CDR3 DNA sequence: TGTGCCAGCAGCTCAGAGGACAGCTACGAGCAATACTTC. Drawing the rest from reference TRBV11-1 and TRBJ2-7, the complete variable domain is EAEVAQSPRYKITEKSQAVAFWCDPISGHATLYWYRQILGQGPELLVQFQDESVVDDSQLPKDRFSAERLKGVDSTLKIQPAELGDSAMYLCASSSEDSYEQYFGPGTRLTVT.

The chain recombines TRBV9 with TRBJ2-2; 7 positions match TRBD2. The germline gives CDR1 SGDLS, CDR2 YYNGEE. This CDR3 is built from 16 residues. V was clipped by 4 bases and J by 5 bases; unmatched bases: 11. Written as DNA, the CDR3 is TGTGCCAGCAGCCCCGGGACTACCGGGGGGACCGGGGAGCTGTTTTTT. As protein: CASSPGTTGGTGELFF.

The chain has TRBV6-2 or TRBV6-3 and TRBJ1-2, with D possibly being TRBD1 (6 bases). This CDR3 has 13 residues. The germline CDR1 and CDR2 sequences are MNHEY and SVGEGT. V was clipped by 0 bases and J by 8 bases, with 10 bases between them. The CDR3 coding sequence is TGTGCCAGCAGTTACTCGGGGGCTCAAGGCTACACCTTC. The encoded protein is CASSYSGAQGYTF.

The genes are TRBV15 and TRBJ1-6; D is unclear. V shed 0 bases and J shed 6 bases, with 9 bases lying between them. Looked up from germline, CDR1 is LNHNV and CDR2 is YYDKDF (reference sequence). This CDR3 has 15 amino acids. CDR3 DNA: TGTGCCACCAGCAGAGATCGGGATTCTAATTCACCCCTCCACTTT. As protein: CATSRDRDSNSPLHF.

This clone showed up just once. The V call is TRBV19, the J call TRBJ1-1; no clear D. Germline V gene sequence: CDR1 LNHDA, CDR2 SQIVND (reference sequence). This CDR3 has 15 residues. The V gene lost 4 bases and the J gene lost 0 bases, with 12 bases spanning the gap. CDR3: CASSTQAILNTEAFF. The CDR3 region has the DNA TGTGCCAGTAGTACCCAGGCCATCCTGAACACTGAAGCTTTCTTT.

In this sample, this clone turned up once. V usage is TRBV27 and J usage is TRBJ2-7, with D possibly matching TRBD1 (6 bases). With 2 bases removed from V and 4 bases from J, the gap between germline ends came to 12 bases. CDR3 length: 14 residues. The germline V gene has CDR1 MNHEY and CDR2 SMNVEV (reference sequence). The CDR3 bases are TGTGCCAGCAGTTTAAAGGGGGACCTTTACGAGCAGTACTTC. Amino acid sequence: CASSLKGDLYEQYF.

There are a few counts of this clone. This sequence joins TRBV5-1 and TRBJ1-6; D may be TRBD1 (6 bases). The germline gives CDR1 SGHRS, CDR2 YFSETQ. The CDR3 loop spans 15 amino acids. Trimming left V 2 bases short and J 10 bases short, with 16 bases between. CDR3 loop: CASSLQGRGESPLHF. CDR3 nucleotides: TGCGCCAGCAGCTTACAGGGAAGAGGTGAATCACCCCTCCACTTT.

The chain joins TRBV7-9 to TRBJ1-1; no clear D. Trimming pared 2 bases from V and 1 base from J, leaving 8 bases between. Germline V CDR1 and CDR2: SEHNR, FQNEAQ (reference sequence). The CDR3 totals 14 residues. CDR3 bases: TGTGCCAGCAGCTTATCCGGGGAGAACACTGAAGCTTTCTTT. It is translated as CASSLSGENTEAFF.

V is TRBV30 and J is TRBJ1-6; D gene unclear. Between the trimmed V and J ends, which lost 0 bases and 0 bases, there was a span of 6 bases. The V gene's germline CDR1 is GTSNPN and CDR2 SVGIG (reference sequence). CDR3 length: 15 amino acids. The CDR3 loop is CAWSVLSSYNSPLHF. The CDR3 DNA reads TGTGCCTGGAGTGTACTAAGCTCCTATAATTCACCCCTCCACTTT.

The rearrangement uses TRBV20-1 and TRBJ2-1; TRBD2 might be the D (6 bases). The germline gives CDR1 DFQATT, CDR2 SNEGSKA (reference sequence). The CDR3 is 10 amino acids. V lost 7 bases to trimming and J lost 10 bases, with 11 bases between them. CDR3 residues: CSVWRDEQFF. The CDR3 DNA reads TGCAGTGTATGGCGGGACGAGCAGTTCTTC.

The chain uses TRBV12-5 and TRBJ1-1; the D gene is possibly TRBD1 (5 bases). Trimming took off 7 bases at V and 7 bases at J, with 13 bases between the two ends. CDR3 length: 12 residues. Germline values: CDR1 LGHNT, CDR2 FRNRAP. For the CDR3, the DNA is TGTGCTAGTGCTTCAGGGTCGGTTGAAGCTTTCTTT. It yields the protein CASASGSVEAFF.

This clone was seen a handful of times. The gene calls are TRBV4-2 and TRBJ2-3, with 10 nucleotides matching TRBD2. Germline assignment: CDR1 LGHNA and CDR2 YNFKEQ. CDR3 size: 16 residues. The V gene end was trimmed by 1 base and the J gene end by 2 bases; junction bases not matched to a gene: 3. The CDR3 loop reads CASSQGLAGDTDTQYF. CDR3 DNA: TGTGCCAGCAGCCAAGGGCTAGCGGGGGACACAGATACGCAGTATTTT.

The chain joins TRBV24-1 to TRBJ1-6; 9 bases are a match to TRBD1. After removal of 4 bases from V and 7 bases from J, the junction contained 7 bases not matched to a gene. Germline values: CDR1 KGHDR, CDR2 SFDVKD. CDR3 length: 16 residues. The CDR3 region has the DNA TGTGCCACCAGTGACGGGGGACAGGGAGCAAATTCACCCCTCCACTTT. It encodes CATSDGGQGANSPLHF.

This clone appeared a single time. This sequence joins TRBV5-4 and TRBJ2-3; D might be TRBD1 (6 bases). The germline V gene has CDR1 SGHNT and CDR2 YYREEE (reference sequence). Trimming left V 2 bases short and J 6 bases short, with 16 bases between. The CDR3 has 15 amino acids. The DNA for the CDR3 is TGTGCCAGCAGCTTCACAGGGCGCTTTTTTGATACGCAGTATTTT. This translates into CASSFTGRFFDTQYF.